These T cell receptor beta chains were read from a single sample in a study of cytomegalovirus exposure and HLA in healthy donors. TCRdb's copy holds only in-frame clones and misses some; the assay was immunoSEQ multiplex PCR. The data show about 78,000 clones, 80% seen once. The sequencing sample was made of PBMCs. The receptors shown here come from a woman between 50 and 59 years old in good health and CMV-seropositive. The CDR3 runs from the conserved cysteine through the conserved F or W. Fields, in order: CDR3 length, J gene, clone size, V gene, D gene, CDR3 protein, CDR3 DNA. D genes are given only for firm matches. Rows give clone size only sometimes, using once, few, many, or a class for an expanded clone.

13,TRBJ2-1,NA,TRBV21-1,NA,CASSKGTSNEQFF,TGTGCCAGCAGCAAAGGGACTAGTAATGAGCAGTTCTTC
16,TRBJ2-3,NA,TRBV6-1,TRBD2,CASSEGSGRGPDTQYF,TGTGCCAGCAGTGAAGGTAGCGGGAGGGGCCCAGATACGCAGTATTTT
14,TRBJ2-1,once,TRBV12-5,NA,CASGLFSRGNEQFF,TGTGCTAGTGGTTTGTTTAGCAGGGGAAATGAGCAGTTCTTC
15,TRBJ2-2,NA,TRBV14,TRBD1,CASRAGTGNTGELFF,TGTGCCAGCAGGGCCGGGACAGGGAACACCGGGGAGCTGTTTTTT
13,TRBJ1-1,NA,TRBV27,TRBD1,CASSPQGVTEAFF,TGTGCCAGCAGTCCACAGGGGGTGACTGAAGCTTTCTTT
13,TRBJ1-1,NA,TRBV10-3,TRBD1,CAIKGGGITEAFF,TGTGCCATCAAAGGAGGGGGCATCACTGAAGCTTTCTTT
12,TRBJ1-1,NA,TRBV29-1,NA,CSVLFGGIEAFF,TGCAGCGTTCTCTTTGGCGGTATTGAAGCTTTCTTT
14,TRBJ1-1,NA,TRBV18,NA,CASSPQGLDTEAFF,TGTGCCAGCTCACCACAGGGGTTGGACACTGAAGCTTTCTTT
13,TRBJ1-4,NA,TRBV18,NA,CASSLRGSEVLFF,TGTGCCAGCTCACTAAGGGGGTCCGAGGTGCTGTTTTTT
15,TRBJ2-5,NA,TRBV21-1,NA,CASGGGASGRETQYF,TGTGCCAGCGGGGGAGGGGCTAGCGGGCGAGAGACCCAGTACTTC
16,TRBJ1-1,few,TRBV13,NA,CASSLGGGAVNTEAFF,TGTGCCAGCAGCTTAGGGGGTGGGGCTGTGAACACTGAAGCTTTCTTT
14,TRBJ1-2,NA,TRBV5-1,TRBD1,CASSLQGGSQGYTF,TGCGCCAGCAGCTTGCAGGGGGGAAGTCAAGGCTACACCTTC
16,TRBJ2-3,NA,TRBV2,NA,CASKSTSSRPTDTQYF,TGTGCCAGCAAGTCCACTAGCTCAAGGCCCACAGATACGCAGTATTTT
14,TRBJ2-7,NA,TRBV14,TRBD2,CASSLVAGEGEQYF,TGTGCCAGCAGCCTCGTAGCGGGGGAGGGCGAGCAGTACTTC
14,TRBJ1-1,NA,TRBV6-5,NA,CASSPDSKNTEAFF,TGTGCCAGCAGCCCCGACAGCAAAAACACTGAAGCTTTCTTT
13,TRBJ2-3,NA,TRBV11-3,NA,CASSKQGYHTQYF,TGTGCCAGCAGTAAACAGGGCTATCATACGCAGTATTTT
16,TRBJ1-4,NA,TRBV4-2,NA,CASSQDETGQDEKLFF,TGTGCCAGCAGCCAAGATGAAACAGGGCAGGATGAAAAACTGTTTTTT
14,TRBJ2-1,NA,TRBV29-1,NA,CSVGTGSSYNEQFF,TGCAGCGTTGGGACGGGGAGCTCCTACAATGAGCAGTTCTTC
14,TRBJ2-7,NA,TRBV11-1,NA,CASSRNRVSYEQYF,TGTGCCAGCAGCAGGAACAGGGTCTCGTACGAGCAGTACTTC
11,TRBJ1-1,NA,TRBV5-4,NA,CASSQNTEAFF,TGTGCCAGCAGCCAGAACACTGAAGCTTTCTTT
15,TRBJ2-7,NA,TRBV7-2,NA,CASSLLQIDYNEQYF,TGTGCCAGCAGCTTATTACAGATCGACTATAACGAGCAGTACTTC
15,TRBJ2-7,NA,TRBV4-2,TRBD2,CASSQDANGGVEQYF,TGTGCCAGCAGCCAAGATGCCAACGGGGGGGTCGAGCAGTACTTC
14,TRBJ1-1,NA,TRBV11-2,NA,CASRRTAWNTEAFF,TGTGCCAGCAGACGGACAGCGTGGAACACTGAAGCTTTCTTT
13,TRBJ2-7,NA,TRBV25-1,TRBD2,CASSESPGGGQYF,TGTGCCAGCAGTGAATCTCCGGGGGGAGGGCAGTACTTC
13,TRBJ2-5,NA,TRBV5-6,NA,CASSLVGHETQYF,TGTGCCAGCAGCTTGGTGGGGCACGAGACCCAGTACTTC
12,TRBJ2-3,NA,TRBV5-4,NA,CASSRDTDTQYF,TGTGCCAGCAGCCGGGACACAGATACGCAGTATTTT
15,TRBJ1-1,NA,TRBV9,NA,CASSPMWGGNTEAFF,TGTGCCAGCAGCCCAATGTGGGGGGGGAACACTGAAGCTTTCTTT
13,TRBJ1-4,NA,TRBV2,TRBD1,CASNGQGNEKLFF,TGTGCCAGCAATGGACAGGGGAATGAAAAACTGTTTTTT
18,TRBJ2-3,NA,TRBV4-2,TRBD2,CASSQTGLAGGGTDTQYF,TGTGCCAGCAGCCAAACGGGACTAGCGGGGGGTGGCACAGATACGCAGTATTTT
12,TRBJ1-3,NA,TRBV30,NA,CAWSPEGNTIYF,TGTGCCTGGAGTCCCGAGGGAAACACCATATATTTT
15,TRBJ1-3,NA,TRBV10-3,TRBD1,CAISRDSSSGNTIYF,TGTGCCATCAGTCGGGACAGCTCCTCTGGAAACACCATATATTTT
22,TRBJ2-3,NA,TRBV4-1,TRBD2,CASSQDMPAPGLAGESTDTQYF,TGCGCCAGCAGCCAAGATATGCCCGCTCCCGGACTAGCGGGCGAAAGCACAGATACGCAGTATTTT
17,TRBJ2-3,NA,TRBV5-1,NA,CASSLPGGVSSTDTQYF,TGCGCCAGCAGCCTCCCCGGCGGGGTTTCTAGCACAGATACGCAGTATTTT
16,TRBJ2-3,NA,TRBV11-3,TRBD1,CASSLDLTGGTDTQYF,TGTGCCAGCAGCTTAGATCTGACAGGGGGAACAGATACGCAGTATTTT
14,TRBJ1-5,NA,TRBV19,TRBD1,CASRSGTVNQPQHF,TGTGCCAGTAGATCCGGGACAGTCAATCAGCCCCAGCATTTT
15,TRBJ1-1,NA,TRBV5-1,TRBD1,CASSLYGTVGTEAFF,TGCGCCAGCAGCTTATACGGGACAGTCGGCACTGAAGCTTTCTTT
15,TRBJ2-2,NA,TRBV5-1,TRBD2,CASSLGLATTGELFF,TGCGCCAGCAGCTTGGGACTAGCGACCACCGGGGAGCTGTTTTTT
12,TRBJ1-1,NA,TRBV30,NA,CAWRKGGTEAFF,TGTGCCTGGAGAAAAGGGGGCACTGAAGCTTTCTTT
16,TRBJ1-5,NA,TRBV6-5,NA,CASSLYRVRSNQPQHF,TGTGCCAGCAGTTTGTACAGGGTTCGCAGCAATCAGCCCCAGCATTTT
10,TRBJ2-5,NA,TRBV20-1,NA,CSATRSTQYF,TGCAGCGCTACCCGTTCGACCCAGTACTTC
15,TRBJ2-5,NA,TRBV5-4,TRBD2,CASSTASGGQETQYF,TGTGCCAGCAGCACAGCTAGCGGGGGTCAAGAGACCCAGTACTTC
15,TRBJ1-2,NA,TRBV5-4,NA,CASSLVGRNDYGYTF,TGCGCCAGCAGCTTGGTGGGGCGGAATGACTATGGCTACACCTTC
16,TRBJ2-7,few,TRBV5-1,TRBD2,CASSLGLAVTSYEQYF,TGCGCCAGCAGCTTAGGACTAGCGGTAACCTCCTACGAGCAGTACTTC
15,TRBJ1-1,NA,TRBV7-3,NA,CASSLAGAMNTEAFF,TGTGCCAGCAGCTTAGCAGGGGCCATGAACACTGAAGCTTTCTTT
14,TRBJ2-3,NA,TRBV4-2,TRBD1,CASSSTGRGDTQYF,TGTGCCAGCAGCTCGACAGGGAGAGGGGATACGCAGTATTTT
15,TRBJ1-3,NA,TRBV27,NA,CASSSLTGSGNTIYF,TGTGCCAGCAGTTCCTTAACAGGGTCTGGAAACACCATATATTTT
13,TRBJ1-2,NA,TRBV9,NA,CASSLGGNFGYTF,TGTGCCAGCAGCTTGGGAGGTAATTTTGGCTACACCTTC
12,TRBJ1-5,NA,TRBV6-1,NA,CASRTGSRPQHF,TGTGCCAGCAGGACTGGGAGTCGGCCCCAGCATTTT
14,TRBJ2-2,NA,TRBV18,NA,CASSSDSSTGELFF,TGTGCCAGCTCTTCGGACTCCTCCACCGGGGAGCTGTTTTTT
16,TRBJ2-3,NA,TRBV5-1,TRBD2,CASSLVAGGNTDTQYF,TGCGCCAGCAGCTTGGTAGCGGGAGGGAACACAGATACGCAGTATTTT
14,TRBJ1-2,NA,TRBV2,TRBD1,CASRSTGANYGYTF,TGTGCCAGCAGATCGACAGGGGCTAACTATGGCTACACCTTC
12,TRBJ2-5,NA,TRBV29-1,NA,CSVQGGGETQYF,TGCAGCGTCCAGGGAGGGGGAGAGACCCAGTACTTC
15,TRBJ2-3,NA,TRBV14,NA,CASSQGDVLRGTQYF,TGTGCCAGCAGCCAAGGGGACGTACTCAGGGGCACGCAGTATTTT
15,TRBJ1-2,NA,TRBV10-3,TRBD1,CALRTGGSDRGGYTF,TGTGCCCTACGGACAGGGGGCTCCGATAGGGGTGGCTACACCTTC
14,TRBJ2-2,NA,TRBV7-9,TRBD1,CASAQGANTGELFF,TGTGCCAGCGCACAGGGGGCAAACACCGGGGAGCTGTTTTTT
18,TRBJ2-3,NA,TRBV18,TRBD1,CASSHRSTGARFTDTQYF,TGTGCCAGCTCACACCGAAGCACAGGGGCGAGGTTCACAGATACGCAGTATTTT
15,TRBJ1-1,once,TRBV5-6,TRBD1,CASRQGQGEGTEAFF,TGTGCCAGCAGACAAGGACAGGGGGAGGGCACTGAAGCTTTCTTT
15,TRBJ2-1,NA,TRBV9,TRBD2,CASSPRLAINNEQFF,TGTGCCAGCAGCCCCCGACTAGCGATAAACAATGAGCAGTTCTTC
15,TRBJ2-1,NA,TRBV7-8,TRBD2,CASSVAGGPFVEQFF,TGTGCCAGCAGTGTGGCGGGAGGGCCTTTTGTTGAGCAGTTCTTC